Presented here are 31 T cell receptor beta chains from one specimen sequenced in a study of PD-1 blockade in classical Hodgkin lymphoma. Here immunoSEQ multiplex PCR was the method, and the copy in TCRdb shows in-frame clones only, minus some. The sample consists of around 50,000 clones, roughly 90% of them appearing once. Time point defined: cycle 4 day 1 (C4D1), after more than five weeks of nivolumab. Relapse after autologous stem cell transplantation occurred in every patient, and brentuximab vedotin exposure varied. Material: peripheral blood mononuclear cells (PBMCs), obtained before the fourth cycle of nivolumab. The receptor set was obtained from a human donor with classical Hodgkin lymphoma.

The rearrangement uses TRBV18 and TRBJ1-1; 9 nucleotides agree with TRBD1. The CDR3 is 16 amino acids. The V gene's germline CDR1 is KGHSH and CDR2 LQKENI. V dropped 2 bases and J dropped 2; count of bases not matched to a gene: 6. CDR3 nucleotide sequence: TGTGCCAGCTCACCAGCCACAGGGGGCGGAAACACTGAAGCTTTCTTT. It specifies CASSPATGGGNTEAFF.

The chain has TRBV7-9 and TRBJ2-1; no firm D call. The CDR3 sequence is 16 residues long. The germline CDR1 and CDR2 sequences are SEHNR and FQNEAQ (reference sequence). The V end lost 8 bases, the J end lost 0 bases, and 17 bases lay between the germline ends. DNA of the CDR3: TGTGCCAGCCGAGGTCCGCCACTGTACTCCTACAATGAGCAGTTCTTC. Residues: CASRGPPLYSYNEQFF.

The chain employs TRBV11-2 and TRBJ2-1, with TRBD2 matching 14 bases. The V and J ends lost 5 bases and 7 bases, in that order; junction bases with no gene match: 7. The germline V gene has CDR1 SGHAT and CDR2 FQNNGV. The CDR3 covers 16 residues. This CDR3 is CASSNRTSGRLNEQFF. The CDR3 DNA reads as TGTGCCAGCAGCAATCGGACTAGCGGGAGGTTAAATGAGCAGTTCTTC.

This clone was seen once. The junction departs from germline at one end; a sequencing error may be responsible. This chain connects TRBV5-4 to TRBJ2-3, with 7 bases that match TRBD1. Per the germline V gene, CDR1 is SGHNT and CDR2 is YYREEE (reference sequence). The CDR3 length is 14 residues. Here the CDR3 reads CASNLGQLTDTQYF. CDR3 coding DNA: TGTGCCAGCAACTTGGGACAGCTCACAGATACGCAGTATTTT.

The chain recombines TRBV7-3 with TRBJ2-3; 8 bases map to TRBD1. The trim removed 2 bases at V and 6 bases at J, leaving 4 bases unmatched. This CDR3 region has 14 residues. Per germline, CDR1 SGHTA and CDR2 FQGTGA. The CDR3 is CASSLGGQADTQYF. CDR3 bases: TGTGCCAGCAGCTTAGGGGGACAGGCGGATACGCAGTATTTT.

The chain has TRBV18 and TRBJ1-2; no firm D call. Germline V lookup: CDR1 KGHSH, CDR2 LQKENI. V was trimmed by 5 bases and J by 8 bases, leaving 9 bases between them. The length of the CDR3 is 11 residues. The CDR3 protein is CASSANGGYTF. The CDR3 coding sequence is TGTGCCAGCTCAGCGAACGGGGGCTACACCTTC.

The V gene is TRBV25-1, the J gene TRBJ2-1; D gene uncertain. The germline V gene encodes CDR1 MGHDK and CDR2 SYGVNS. Trimming cost V 6 bases and J 6 bases, with 12 bases left between them. CDR3 length: 13 amino acids. The CDR3, as DNA: TGTGCCAGCAGGGGATCATGGGGCAATGAGCAGTTCTTC. Translating gives CASRGSWGNEQFF. The full variable domain, in which reference TRBV25-1 and TRBJ2-1 provide the parts outside the CDR3, is EADIYQTPRYLVIGTGKKITLECSQTMGHDKMYWYQQDPGMELHLIHYSYGVNSTEKGDLSSESTVSRIRTEHFPLTLESARPSHTSQYLCASRGSWGNEQFFGPGTRLTVL.

The count of this clone is one. DNA of the CDR3: TGTGCCAGCAGCTTCACCAATACAGGGCTGACCCCTCTGCTAGGTTATGGCTACACCTTC. The encoded protein is CASSFTNTGLTPLLGYGYTF. The chain uses TRBV7-8 and TRBJ1-2; tentative D call: TRBD1 (6 bases). The V end lost 3 bases, the J end lost 5 bases, and 31 bases lay between the germline ends. Germline V gene data show CDR1 as SGHVS and CDR2 as FQNEAQ. The length of the CDR3 is 20 residues.

This clone was seen only once. The chain employs TRBV2 and TRBJ2-3, with TRBD2 as a possible D gene (6 bases). The CDR3 is made up of 15 amino acids. From germline, CDR1 is SNHLY and CDR2 FYNNEI. The V end lost 10 bases, the J end lost 2 bases, and 19 bases lay between the germline ends. The CDR3 DNA reads TGTGCCACCCAGAGGAGGGAGGAGACCACAGATACGCAGTATTTT. Its protein product is CATQRREETTDTQYF. The full variable domain, its missing parts supplied by reference TRBV2 and TRBJ2-3, is EPEVTQTPSHQVTQMGQEVILRCVPISNHLYFYWYRQILGQKVEFLVSFYNNEISEKSEIFDDQFSVERPDGSNFTLKIRSTKLEDSAMYFCATQRREETTDTQYFGPGTRLTVL.

J is TRBJ1-2 and V is TRBV18; TRBD1 matches 10 bases. Trimming at V came to 3 bases and at J to 3 bases, leaving 7 bases not matched to a gene. This CDR3 contains 16 residues. Germline V gene lookup returns CDR1 KGHSH and CDR2 LQKENI. CDR3 loop: CASSPIAGTGDYGYTF. CDR3 DNA sequence: TGTGCCAGCTCACCTATTGCCGGGACAGGGGACTATGGCTACACCTTC.

This chain joins TRBV10-2 and TRBJ2-5; weak D call: TRBD1 (6 bases). Germline V gives CDR1 WSHSY, CDR2 SAAADI. This CDR3 contains 16 residues. The ends were cut back, 9 bases at V and 2 bases at J, with 22 bases in the middle. The CDR3 is CASKKEFSQGQETQYF. As DNA, the CDR3 is TGCGCCAGTAAAAAGGAATTTTCACAGGGTCAAGAGACCCAGTACTTC.

The chain combines TRBV20-1 with TRBJ1-1; 8 bases line up with TRBD1. Germline CDR1 is DFQATT and CDR2 is SNEGSKA (reference sequence). This CDR3 has 10 residues. V lost 5 bases, J lost 11 bases, and 4 bases stayed unmatched. This CDR3 is CSALDRDAFF. In DNA, the CDR3 is TGCAGTGCTTTGGACAGGGATGCTTTCTTT.

The chain employs TRBV9 and TRBJ2-3; 10 bases line up with TRBD2. The ends lost 0 bases at V and 6 bases at J; junction bases unmatched: 4. Germline CDR1 is SGDLS and CDR2 is YYNGEE. This CDR3 contains 15 residues. CDR3 sequence (DNA): TGTGCCAGCAGCGTAGGCCCAGCGGGAGGGGATACGCAGTATTTT. Protein product: CASSVGPAGGDTQYF. The full variable domain, its missing parts supplied by reference TRBV9 and TRBJ2-3, is DSGVTQTPKHLITATGQRVTLRCSPRSGDLSVYWYQQSLDQGLQFLIQYYNGEERAKGNILERFSAQQFPDLHSELNLSSLELGDSALYFCASSVGPAGGDTQYFGPGTRLTVL.

DNA for the CDR3: TGTGCCAGCAGTGACAGGGGGCCAACCATCTGCGAGCAGTACTTC. Translation: CASSDRGPTICEQYF. J is TRBJ2-7 and V is TRBV28; 10 bases line up with TRBD1. The CDR3 consists of 15 residues. The V gene end was trimmed by 5 bases and the J gene end by 6 bases; junction bases not matched to a gene: 10. Looked up from germline, CDR1 is MDHEN and CDR2 is SYDVKM.

The chain employs TRBV28 and TRBJ2-2; possible D gene TRBD1, 6 bases. V was shortened by 4 bases and J by 3 bases, with 15 bases between the two germline ends. The CDR3 contains 16 residues. CDR1 is MDHEN, CDR2 SYDVKM, per germline. CDR3 nucleotides: TGTGCCAGCAGTTCTTTAGGGGGAGTATACACCGGGGAGCTGTTTTTT. It encodes CASSSLGGVYTGELFF.

This chain connects TRBV10-3 to TRBJ2-3; the match to TRBD2 covers 7 bases. CDR1 ENHRY and CDR2 SYGVKD come from the germline V gene. The CDR3 totals 13 residues. The ends lost 5 bases at V and 1 base at J; junction bases unmatched: 0. The CDR3: CAISTSGTDTQYF. Written as DNA, the CDR3 is TGTGCCATCAGTACTAGCGGCACAGATACGCAGTATTTT.

This chain links TRBV11-2 with TRBJ1-1; D is uncertain. The V and J ends lost 3 bases and 3 bases respectively, with 8 bases between them. CDR3 size: 13 residues. CDR1 is SGHAT, CDR2 FQNNGV, per germline. The DNA for the CDR3 is TGTGCCAGCAGCTTCGAGAGGTACACTGAAGCTTTCTTT. As protein: CASSFERYTEAFF.

V gene TRBV15 combines with J gene TRBJ2-7; D ambiguous. Trimming shortened V by 0 bases and J by 3 bases, and 6 bases separated the two germline ends. The CDR3 runs 13 residues. Germline assignment: CDR1 LNHNV and CDR2 YYDKDF (reference sequence). CDR3 region: CATSRERRYEQYF. In DNA form, the CDR3 reads TGTGCCACCAGCAGAGAGAGACGCTACGAGCAGTACTTC.

The gene calls are TRBV6-5 and TRBJ1-1, with D possibly matching TRBD1 (6 bases). This CDR3 has 15 residues. Germline assignment: CDR1 MNHEY and CDR2 SVGAGI. V gave up 5 bases and J gave up 3 bases, with 16 bases separating them. CDR3 protein: CASSLAGAPDTEAFF. CDR3 coding DNA: TGTGCCAGCAGTCTCGCAGGGGCGCCAGACACTGAAGCTTTCTTT.

The rearrangement uses TRBV9 and TRBJ2-3; perhaps TRBD2 as D (6 bases). With 4 bases removed from V and 4 bases from J, the gap between germline ends came to 19 bases. CDR3 size: 16 residues. Germline-derived CDR1 and CDR2 are SGDLS and YYNGEE. CDR3 nucleotides: TGTGCCAGCAGCCCCCGCGGGGCTATTGTGGCAGATACGCAGTATTTT. Protein sequence: CASSPRGAIVADTQYF.

This sequence joins TRBV14 and TRBJ2-3, with 10 positions matching TRBD2. Germline CDR1 and CDR2: SGHDN and FVKESK. The CDR3 is 17 residues long. V dropped 0 bases and J dropped 3; count of bases not matched to a gene: 6. For the CDR3, the DNA is TGTGCCAGCAGCCAAGATTTCAGGACTAGCGGTACAGATACGCAGTATTTT. Residues: CASSQDFRTSGTDTQYF.

The chain uses TRBV28 and TRBJ1-3; tentative D call: TRBD1 (5 bases). The CDR3 has 15 residues. The V gene lost 0 bases and the J gene lost 2 bases, with 8 bases spanning the gap. The germline V gene encodes CDR1 MDHEN and CDR2 SYDVKM. The DNA for the CDR3 is TGTGCCAGCAGTTTATGGCAGGGTACTGGAAACACCATATATTTT. Translation: CASSLWQGTGNTIYF.

The rearrangement uses TRBV9 and TRBJ1-3; 7 positions agree with TRBD1. The CDR3 runs 15 residues. Trimming took 3 bases from V and 0 from J; bases not matched to a gene: 3. The germline CDR1 and CDR2 sequences are SGDLS and YYNGEE. CDR3 in amino acids: CASSGQGFSGNTIYF. The CDR3 bases are TGTGCCAGCAGCGGACAGGGCTTCTCTGGAAACACCATATATTTT.

The rearrangement uses TRBV6-1 and TRBJ1-4, with a weak D call TRBD1 (5 bases). Germline CDR1 is MNHNS and CDR2 is SASEGT. The CDR3 extends over 14 amino acids. Deletions cut 7 bases from V and 5 bases from J, with 14 bases between. The CDR3 nucleotides are TGTGCCAGCAACGGGGACCGAAAAAATGAAAAACTGTTTTTT. This codes for CASNGDRKNEKLFF.

The chain employs TRBV28 and TRBJ2-1; the match to TRBD2 covers 8 bases. This CDR3 has 16 amino acids. Germline V lookup: CDR1 MDHEN, CDR2 SYDVKM. V shed 1 base and J 3 bases; nucleotides not matched to a gene: 5. CDR3 loop: CASSLYSSGFYNEQFF. CDR3 sequence (DNA): TGTGCCAGCAGTTTATATTCTAGCGGGTTCTACAATGAGCAGTTCTTC.

V and J are TRBV6-6 and TRBJ1-4; no reliable D call. This CDR3 has 15 residues. Trimming pared 2 bases from V and 7 bases from J, leaving 14 bases between. The germline gives CDR1 MNHNY, CDR2 SVGAGI (reference sequence). CDR3 nucleotides: TGTGCCAGCAGTTACCAGTCCGGGTGGGTTGAAAAACTGTTTTTT. This codes for CASSYQSGWVEKLFF.

This clone has only a few counts. V usage is TRBV6-5 and J usage is TRBJ1-1; the D gene is possibly TRBD1 (5 bases). The germline CDR1 and CDR2 sequences are MNHEY and SVGAGI. The V end lost 7 bases, the J end lost 4 bases, and 19 bases lay between the germline ends. CDR3 length: 15 residues. The CDR3 bases are TGTGCCAGCACCCACCCCCCAGGGTCCATCACTGAAGCTTTCTTT. It encodes CASTHPPGSITEAFF.

This clone occurred a few times. V usage is TRBV15 and J usage is TRBJ2-7; D is undetermined. The germline CDR1 and CDR2 sequences are LNHNV and YYDKDF (reference sequence). V dropped 0 bases and J dropped 5 bases, with 8 bases sitting between them. This CDR3 spans 13 amino acids. CDR3 sequence: CATSRDKWDEQYF. The CDR3 DNA is TGTGCCACCAGCAGAGATAAGTGGGACGAGCAGTACTTC.

This clone is deemed medium-sized. The chain employs TRBV18 and TRBJ2-1, with 14 bases lining up with TRBD2. J lost 6 bases, V lost 6 bases, and 4 bases had no gene match. This CDR3 comprises 15 residues. Germline CDR1 is KGHSH and CDR2 is LQKENI. The CDR3 nucleotides are TGTGCCAGCTCTGGGACTAGCGGGAGTACCAATGAGCAGTTCTTC. Its protein is CASSGTSGSTNEQFF.

The chain employs TRBV6-6 and TRBJ2-1; 8 positions agree with TRBD2. CDR1 and CDR2 from the germline V gene are MNHNY and SVGAGI (reference sequence). The V and J ends lost 6 bases and 7 bases, in that order; junction bases with no gene match: 8. The CDR3 has 14 amino acids. CDR3 DNA sequence: TGTGCCAGCAGAGACTCCGGGAGGGGGAATGAGCAGTTCTTC. It yields the protein CASRDSGRGNEQFF.

This chain joins TRBV19 and TRBJ2-7, with 12 bases that match TRBD2. CDR1 is LNHDA, CDR2 SQIVND, per germline (reference sequence). V lost 6 bases to trimming and J lost 5 bases; unmatched junction nucleotides: 8. This CDR3 spans 15 amino acids. The CDR3 nucleotides are TGTGCCAGTAGAAGGACTAGCGGGACTCTCAACGAGCAGTACTTC. It yields the protein CASRRTSGTLNEQYF.